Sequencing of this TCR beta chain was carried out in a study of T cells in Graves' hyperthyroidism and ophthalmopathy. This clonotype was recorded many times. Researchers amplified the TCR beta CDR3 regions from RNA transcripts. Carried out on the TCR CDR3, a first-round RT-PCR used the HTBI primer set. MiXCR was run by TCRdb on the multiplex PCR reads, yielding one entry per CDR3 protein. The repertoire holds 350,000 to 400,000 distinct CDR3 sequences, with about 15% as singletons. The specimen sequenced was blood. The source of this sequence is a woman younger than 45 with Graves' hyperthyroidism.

The CDR3, as DNA: TGTGCCAGCAGCTTCCACAGTGAGAGCTCCTACGAGCAGTACTTC. Protein product: CASSFHSESSYEQYF. The rearrangement uses TRBV7-3 and TRBJ2-7; D gene ambiguous. V gave up 3 bases and J gave up 0 bases, with 12 bases separating them. CDR3 length: 15 residues. Germline values: CDR1 SGHTA, CDR2 FQGTGA.